This T cell receptor (beta chain) originates from a study of cytotoxic CD8 clonotypes in ibrutinib-treated CLL. Study-wide results and limits: In comparison with age-matched healthy donors, baseline clonality was higher and tracked circulating CD8+ T-cell counts.

This CDR3 is built from 14 residues. Germline V gives CDR1 SNHLY, CDR2 FYNNEI. V was shortened by 4 bases and J by 4 bases, with 14 bases between the two germline ends. Data came from immunoSEQ multiplex PCR; TCRdb stores just in-frame clones and leaves some out. The sample shows some 50,000 clones, 57% of them seen only once. This clone has a handful of counts. Its antigen remains unidentified. The sequence was collected from a human donor with chronic lymphocytic leukemia. This chain uses TRBV2 with TRBJ2-7, with TRBD2 as a possible D gene (7 bases). The material was PBMCs, obtained after 24 months of ibrutinib treatment. CDR3 nucleotide sequence: TGTGCCAGCAGTGGACAAAAGGGGGGGTACGAGCAGTACTTC. Translation gives CASSGQKGGYEQYF.